These 27 T cell receptor beta chains were sequenced from one sample in a study of control samples from healthy donors and cancer patients. TCRdb's copy holds only in-frame clones and misses some; the assay was immunoSEQ multiplex PCR. This sample has 150,000 to 200,000 clones; 85% to 95% occur once, and the top ten carry approximately 1.4%. Sequences were obtained from blood. Every receptor here comes from a young woman in good health.

This CDR3 is CASSVGAVAYNEQFF. In DNA form, the CDR3 reads TGTGCCAGCAGCGTAGGAGCGGTAGCCTACAATGAGCAGTTCTTC. This chain links TRBV9 with TRBJ2-1; perhaps TRBD2 as D (5 bases). CDR1 is SGDLS, CDR2 YYNGEE, per germline. The CDR3 is 15 amino acids. Trimming took 0 bases from V and 2 from J, leaving 9 bases between them.

The chain links TRBV29-1 to TRBJ1-1, with 8 nucleotides matching TRBD1. The J segment lost 4 bases and the V segment lost 6 bases, leaving 7 bases of the junction unmatched. The CDR3 consists of 13 residues. CDR1 and CDR2 (germline): SQVTM, ANQGSEA. CDR3 region: CSVLGQGVTEAFF. The CDR3 DNA follows: TGCAGCGTCCTCGGACAGGGTGTCACTGAAGCTTTCTTT.

V and J are TRBV6-5 and TRBJ1-5; no clear D. The V end was cut by 0 bases, the J end by 2 bases, with 8 bases between. This CDR3 has 15 amino acids. CDR1 and CDR2 (germline): MNHEY, SVGAGI. The CDR3 reads CASSYSSGGNQPQHF. The CDR3 DNA reads TGTGCCAGCAGTTACTCGAGCGGGGGCAATCAGCCCCAGCATTTT.

In DNA, the CDR3 is TGTGCCAGCAGTGCCCACAGGGGGACTAATGAAAAACTGTTTTTT. Protein product: CASSAHRGTNEKLFF. The chain joins TRBV25-1 to TRBJ1-4; 8 bases match TRBD1. The CDR3 is made up of 15 amino acids. Germline CDR1 and CDR2: MGHDK and SYGVNS. Germline trimming cut 4 bases from V and 2 bases from J; bases unmatched to any gene: 3.

The chain carries TRBV11-2 and TRBJ1-1; 7 bases match TRBD1. Germline V gene sequence: CDR1 SGHAT, CDR2 FQNNGV. Germline trimming cut 5 bases from V and 10 bases from J; bases unmatched to any gene: 10. The length of the CDR3 is 13 residues. The CDR3 region is CASSEQQGVRAFF. The DNA of the CDR3 is TGTGCCAGCAGCGAGCAGCAGGGGGTTCGAGCTTTCTTT.

This clone has only one observation. This chain links TRBV5-1 with TRBJ1-5, with a tentative D call TRBD1 (5 bases). V was pared by 0 bases and J by 3 bases, with 10 bases between. This CDR3 is 15 amino acids long. Looked up from germline, CDR1 is SGHRS and CDR2 is YFSETQ. Here the CDR3 DNA reads TGCGCCAGCAGCTTGGTGTCGGGGACCAATCAGCCCCAGCATTTT. This encodes CASSLVSGTNQPQHF.

This chain joins TRBV6-6 and TRBJ1-2; D is perhaps TRBD1 (5 bases). The germline V gene has CDR1 MNHNY and CDR2 SVGAGI (reference sequence). Trimming took 5 bases from V and 5 from J, leaving 18 bases between them. The CDR3 is 15 residues long. The CDR3 is CASSAIRQILYGYTF. As DNA, the CDR3 is TGTGCCAGCAGTGCTATTCGACAGATTCTTTATGGCTACACCTTC.

The chain recombines TRBV19 with TRBJ1-2, with D maybe TRBD1 (6 bases). Trimming removed 3 bases at V and 4 bases at J, with 15 bases between. The CDR3 contains 15 residues. Germline CDR1 is LNHDA and CDR2 is SQIVND (reference sequence). The CDR3 nucleotides are TGTGCCAGTAGTATTATAGGGGGGGCCACCTATGGCTACACCTTC. Its translation is CASSIIGGATYGYTF.

For the CDR3, the DNA is TGTGCCAGCAGCGCCGGGACAGGGTATAGCAATCAGCCCCAGCATTTT. Translating gives CASSAGTGYSNQPQHF. The chain links TRBV11-2 to TRBJ1-5; 9 bases align to TRBD1. This CDR3 has 16 amino acids. Per the germline V gene, CDR1 is SGHAT and CDR2 is FQNNGV. Trimming took 5 bases from V and 0 from J; bases not matched to a gene: 5.

The rearrangement uses TRBV6-6 and TRBJ1-3; TRBD1 matches 11 bases. CDR3 size: 16 residues. The germline V gene encodes CDR1 MNHNY and CDR2 SVGAGI (reference sequence). The ends lost 5 bases at V and 3 bases at J; junction bases unmatched: 6. The CDR3 is CASSPRTGGLGNTIYF. CDR3 nucleotide sequence: TGTGCCAGCAGTCCCAGGACAGGGGGCCTTGGAAACACCATATATTTT.

This rearrangement joins TRBV3-1 (or the pseudogene TRBV3-2) to TRBJ2-5, with D perhaps matching TRBD2 (5 bases). CDR3 size: 14 residues. Deletions cut 3 bases from V and 6 bases from J, with 14 bases between. Germline V gene lookup returns CDR1 LGHDT and CDR2 YNNKEL (reference sequence). CDR3 sequence (DNA): TGTGCCAGCAGCCATGCCGGGATCGGAAAGACCCAGTACTTC. Encoded protein: CASSHAGIGKTQYF.

This rearrangement joins TRBV5-1 to TRBJ1-5; D ambiguous. The V gene's germline CDR1 is SGHRS and CDR2 YFSETQ. This CDR3 has 13 amino acids. Trimming left V 0 bases short and J 9 bases short, with 10 bases between. The CDR3 is CASSLEPNGPQHF. For the CDR3, the DNA is TGCGCCAGCAGCTTGGAGCCGAATGGGCCCCAGCATTTT.

The gene calls are TRBV19 and TRBJ1-6; D remains unclear. The CDR3 is 14 amino acids. V dropped 7 bases and J dropped 0 bases, with 7 bases sitting between them. Looked up from germline, CDR1 is LNHDA and CDR2 is SQIVND (reference sequence). The CDR3 sequence is CASKKSSYNSPLHF. The CDR3 DNA sequence: TGTGCCAGTAAGAAGAGCTCCTATAATTCACCCCTCCACTTT.

V gene TRBV9 combines with J gene TRBJ1-4; D is ambiguous. CDR3 length: 15 residues. CDR1 is SGDLS and CDR2 is YYNGEE in the germline V gene. The V and J ends lost 0 bases and 5 bases respectively, with 11 bases between them. CDR3 residues: CASSVGGRVNEKLFF. The CDR3 coding sequence is TGTGCCAGCAGCGTAGGAGGAAGGGTGAATGAAAAACTGTTTTTT.

V gene TRBV27 combines with J gene TRBJ1-5; D gene unclear. Deletions cut 3 bases from V and 10 bases from J, with 13 bases between. Germline V CDR1 and CDR2: MNHEY, SMNVEV (reference sequence). The CDR3 contains 13 residues. The chain's CDR3 is CASSFSPRSPQHF. The DNA of the CDR3 is TGTGCCAGCAGTTTCTCCCCTAGGTCTCCCCAGCATTTT.

V gene TRBV10-1 combines with J gene TRBJ2-7, with D unresolved. Germline V gives CDR1 WNHNN, CDR2 SYGVQD (reference sequence). The V end was cut by 3 bases, the J end by 2 bases, with 14 bases between. The CDR3 totals 15 residues. The DNA for the CDR3 is TGCGCCAGCAGTGAAAACACTGCTGGCACCTACGAGCAGTACTTC. It encodes CASSENTAGTYEQYF.

The J gene is TRBJ1-6, the V gene TRBV10-1, with unresolved D. This CDR3 has 13 amino acids. V shed 3 bases and J shed 2 bases, with 2 bases lying between them. Looked up from germline, CDR1 is WNHNN and CDR2 is SYGVQD (reference sequence). CDR3 sequence: CASSDTYNSPLHF. The DNA of the CDR3 is TGCGCCAGCAGTGACACCTATAATTCACCCCTCCACTTT.

The sample holds one count of this clone. The rearrangement links TRBV27 to TRBJ1-6, with D uncertain. The CDR3 is 15 residues long. Germline V gives CDR1 MNHEY, CDR2 SMNVEV (reference sequence). V gave up 0 bases and J gave up 5 bases, with 8 bases separating them. The CDR3 coding sequence is TGTGCCAGCAGTTTATCCCATGGAAATAATTCACCCCTCCACTTT. It specifies CASSLSHGNNSPLHF.

This rearrangement joins TRBV7-2 to TRBJ1-5; D perhaps matches TRBD1 (5 bases). CDR1 and CDR2 (germline): SGHTA, FQGNSA. The CDR3 sequence is 16 residues long. Trimming stripped 1 base from V and 4 bases from J, with 14 bases between. The CDR3 bases are TGTGCCAGCAGCTTAGAAGTCGCAGGGTTAAATCAGCCCCAGCATTTT. Its translation is CASSLEVAGLNQPQHF.

V usage is TRBV27 and J usage is TRBJ1-2; D gene uncertain. V was cut by 2 bases and J by 4 bases, with 11 bases left in between. CDR3 length equals 14 residues. Germline assignment: CDR1 MNHEY and CDR2 SMNVEV (reference sequence). The CDR3 loop reads CASSLKFLSYGYTF. The DNA for the CDR3 is TGTGCCAGCAGTTTAAAGTTCCTGAGCTATGGCTACACCTTC.

V and J are TRBV6-1 and TRBJ1-3; D gene unclear. This CDR3 is 16 amino acids long. The V gene's germline CDR1 is MNHNS and CDR2 SASEGT. V was cut by 5 bases and J by 4 bases, with 18 bases left in between. DNA of the CDR3: TGTGCCAGCAGTAAAGGGCTTATCCTCGGCGGAAACACCATATATTTT. Protein product: CASSKGLILGGNTIYF.

V gene TRBV2 combines with J gene TRBJ1-4; possibly TRBD1 for D (6 bases). The CDR3 is 14 amino acids. CDR1 and CDR2 (germline): SNHLY, FYNNEI. V lost 4 bases and J lost 7, with 13 bases in between. CDR3 protein: CASSVQGWTEKLFF. The CDR3 DNA reads TGTGCCAGCAGTGTACAGGGCTGGACTGAAAAACTGTTTTTT.

The rearrangement links TRBV19 to TRBJ1-5; D possibly corresponds to TRBD1 (5 bases). V lost 3 bases and J 0 bases, leaving 9 bases between the germline ends. Germline-derived CDR1 and CDR2 are LNHDA and SQIVND (reference sequence). There are 15 residues in the CDR3. The CDR3 sequence is CASSIMGHSNQPQHF. The DNA of the CDR3 is TGTGCCAGTAGTATCATGGGGCATAGCAATCAGCCCCAGCATTTT.

Of note for this clone: The sample contains more than one DNA sequence encoding this CDR3. V is TRBV3-1 (or the pseudogene TRBV3-2) and J is TRBJ1-4, with 7 nucleotides matching TRBD1. Germline V CDR1 and CDR2: LGHDT, YNNKEL (reference sequence). The junction had 10 bases not matched to a gene; V was cut back by 4 bases and J by 8 bases. The CDR3 spans 15 residues. The CDR3 spells CASSLGGGGGEKLFF. In nucleotides, the CDR3 is TGTGCCAGCAGCCTAGGGGGCGGTGGGGGGGAAAAACTGTTTTTT.

V usage is TRBV2 and J usage is TRBJ2-5; perhaps TRBD2 as D (6 bases). Germline V CDR1 and CDR2: SNHLY, FYNNEI. Trimming shortened V by 8 bases and J by 5 bases, and 12 bases separated the two germline ends. CDR3 length equals 12 residues. This CDR3 is CASRRVLETQYF. The DNA for the CDR3 is TGTGCCAGCCGGAGGGTCTTGGAGACCCAGTACTTC.

This chain uses TRBV2 with TRBJ1-5, with D unclear. Trimming removed 1 base from V and 6 bases from J, with 7 bases in between. The V gene's germline CDR1 is SNHLY and CDR2 FYNNEI. The CDR3 contains 13 residues. As DNA, the CDR3 is TGTGCCAGCAGTGAAGGGGTGGGTCAGCCCCAGCATTTT. This translates into CASSEGVGQPQHF. Complete variable domain (other parts from reference TRBV2 and TRBJ1-5): EPEVTQTPSHQVTQMGQEVILRCVPISNHLYFYWYRQILGQKVEFLVSFYNNEISEKSEIFDDQFSVERPDGSNFTLKIRSTKLEDSAMYFCASSEGVGQPQHFGDGTRLSIL.

The V call is TRBV19, the J call TRBJ2-1; D is unresolved. In germline, CDR1 is LNHDA, CDR2 SQIVND (reference sequence). The CDR3 covers 11 residues. V lost 4 bases to trimming and J lost 14 bases, with 12 bases between them. Written as DNA, the CDR3 is TGTGCCAGTAGTAAGACGATTAAGAAGTTCTTC. This encodes CASSKTIKKFF.